Listed below are T cell receptor beta chains from one sample, sequenced in a study of blood T cell repertoires in COVID-19. Sequenced by immunoSEQ multiplex PCR; TCRdb stores in-frame clones only, minus some. Seen here are about 75,000 clones, 75% to 85% observed once, and the top ten hold approximately 5%. What was sequenced was peripheral blood. Receptors originate from a woman older than 75 with active or convalescent COVID-19. CDR3s leave out the opening cysteine and the closing phenylalanine or tryptophan. The D gene is left open where the match is weak. A clone size is listed for some rows: how often the clone was seen (once, few, many), or a class if it is expanded.

j_gene,d_gene,abundance,len,v_gene,CDR3aa
TRBJ2-7,-,-,11,TRBV25-1,ASSGQESYEQY
TRBJ1-2,-,-,9,TRBV20-1,SAYRATGYT
TRBJ2-7,TRBD2,-,11,TRBV12-3/TRBV12-4,ASSSRASGLQY
TRBJ1-1,-,-,14,TRBV11-2,ASSLDRGGRNTEAF
TRBJ1-1,TRBD1,few,13,TRBV4-1,ASSLRTGVTSEAF
TRBJ1-5,-,-,10,TRBV19,ASSIGKQPQH
TRBJ1-2,-,-,10,TRBV5-1,ASSLYSYGYT
TRBJ1-5,TRBD1,-,12,TRBV28,ASRPGTGNQPQH
TRBJ2-4,TRBD2,-,12,TRBV7-9,ASSPISGGNIQY
TRBJ1-5,-,-,12,TRBV6-5,ASGSPQGNQPQH
TRBJ2-1,TRBD1,few,13,TRBV29-1,SVEDFQGADNEQF
TRBJ1-1,-,-,13,TRBV7-9,ASSLGVSLGAEAF
TRBJ1-2,-,few,11,TRBV5-1,ASSLQEDYGYT
TRBJ2-5,TRBD2,-,12,TRBV7-6,ASSQGLGHETQY
TRBJ1-4,-,-,12,TRBV4-1,ASSQGGLREKLF
TRBJ1-4,-,-,14,TRBV19,ASSRASGGPNEKLF
TRBJ2-5,-,medium-sized,13,TRBV5-4,ASSSEAGEGETQY
TRBJ1-1,TRBD1,-,11,TRBV6-6,AIQQGINTEAF
TRBJ2-7,-,-,11,TRBV7-9,ASSLVASDEQY
TRBJ1-5,TRBD1,-,13,TRBV28,ASRKTGGAGLPQH
TRBJ2-7,-,-,11,TRBV11-2,ASSSRRGNEQY
TRBJ1-6,-,-,12,TRBV2,ASSRGEYNSPLH
TRBJ2-5,TRBD1,-,11,TRBV5-5,ASSVGQVETQY
TRBJ1-2,-,-,10,TRBV30,AWRWAYYGYT
TRBJ2-7,-,-,13,TRBV5-1,ASSLAPGLNYEQY
TRBJ2-2,-,-,12,TRBV23-1,ASSQPNRDGELF
TRBJ1-1,TRBD1,-,12,TRBV4-1,ASRRGTGGTEAF
TRBJ2-1,-,-,14,TRBV19,ASSTASAGYGDEQF
TRBJ2-1,TRBD2,-,20,TRBV4-3,ASSQESRRTGTSGGALNEQF
TRBJ1-1,-,-,16,TRBV28,ASSLKYPDFDLETEAF
TRBJ2-3,TRBD2,-,13,TRBV5-4,ASSLAGGLSDTQY
TRBJ1-5,-,-,11,TRBV13,ASSLGVSGPQH
TRBJ2-1,TRBD2,-,15,TRBV5-1,ASSLELGTSGYNEQF
TRBJ1-5,TRBD1,once,13,TRBV28,ASSFGTGVGRPQH
TRBJ1-3,-,-,11,TRBV28,ASSVVSGNTIY
TRBJ2-3,TRBD1,-,16,TRBV18,ASSPPAQGAFGTDTQY
TRBJ1-1,-,-,13,TRBV9,ASSPLSTGYTEAF
TRBJ2-7,-,-,11,TRBV20-1,SASRGISYEQY
TRBJ1-5,TRBD1,-,11,TRBV28,ASKDRPGQPQH
TRBJ1-4,TRBD1,-,16,TRBV6-2/TRBV6-3,ASSPDRVPRGSNEKLF
TRBJ1-1,-,once,10,TRBV29-1,SIRDIGTEAF
TRBJ1-5,-,-,14,TRBV30,AWSAQRGSGNQPQH
TRBJ2-3,-,few,10,TRBV5-8,ASSLAARTQY
TRBJ1-2,TRBD1,once,13,TRBV27,ASSFAGQGAGGYT
TRBJ1-1,-,few,12,TRBV5-4,ASSLRDMNTEAF
TRBJ2-7,-,-,10,TRBV2,ASRPSGSEQY
TRBJ1-4,TRBD1,-,13,TRBV5-4,ASSLGQGASEKLF
TRBJ1-1,-,-,13,TRBV9,ASSVGPGMDTEAF